This T cell receptor (beta chain) was identified during a study of cytomegalovirus exposure and HLA in healthy donors. This PCR relied on a set of 60 Vbeta primers and 13 Jbeta primers. Only in-frame clones appear in the TCRdb table, and some are missing; sequencing was by immunoSEQ multiplex PCR. The sample yields 100,000 to 150,000 clones, 78% seen once. The germline V gene encodes CDR1 SNHLY and CDR2 FYNNEI. This CDR3 has 14 residues. The V gene end was trimmed by 6 bases and the J gene end by 1 base; junction bases not matched to a gene: 5. Overall study findings and caveats: Associated with HLA alleles at 0.05 false discovery rate in a later analysis were fewer than 20,000 TCR beta sequences. According to an earlier analysis, most TCR beta V segments yielded productive rearrangements about 90% or about 30% of the time. Some V segments could not be told apart, so they were left out, TRBV6-2 and TRBV6-3 among them.

Turning to this clone: Its antigen is currently unknown.

What was sequenced was PBMCs. The clonotype originates from a female donor in good health and CMV-seronegative. J is TRBJ1-1 and V is TRBV2; 7 bases match TRBD1. CDR3 bases: TGTGCCAGCAGGGCTAGGACAGGGAACACTGAAGCTTTCTTT. Translating gives CASRARTGNTEAFF.